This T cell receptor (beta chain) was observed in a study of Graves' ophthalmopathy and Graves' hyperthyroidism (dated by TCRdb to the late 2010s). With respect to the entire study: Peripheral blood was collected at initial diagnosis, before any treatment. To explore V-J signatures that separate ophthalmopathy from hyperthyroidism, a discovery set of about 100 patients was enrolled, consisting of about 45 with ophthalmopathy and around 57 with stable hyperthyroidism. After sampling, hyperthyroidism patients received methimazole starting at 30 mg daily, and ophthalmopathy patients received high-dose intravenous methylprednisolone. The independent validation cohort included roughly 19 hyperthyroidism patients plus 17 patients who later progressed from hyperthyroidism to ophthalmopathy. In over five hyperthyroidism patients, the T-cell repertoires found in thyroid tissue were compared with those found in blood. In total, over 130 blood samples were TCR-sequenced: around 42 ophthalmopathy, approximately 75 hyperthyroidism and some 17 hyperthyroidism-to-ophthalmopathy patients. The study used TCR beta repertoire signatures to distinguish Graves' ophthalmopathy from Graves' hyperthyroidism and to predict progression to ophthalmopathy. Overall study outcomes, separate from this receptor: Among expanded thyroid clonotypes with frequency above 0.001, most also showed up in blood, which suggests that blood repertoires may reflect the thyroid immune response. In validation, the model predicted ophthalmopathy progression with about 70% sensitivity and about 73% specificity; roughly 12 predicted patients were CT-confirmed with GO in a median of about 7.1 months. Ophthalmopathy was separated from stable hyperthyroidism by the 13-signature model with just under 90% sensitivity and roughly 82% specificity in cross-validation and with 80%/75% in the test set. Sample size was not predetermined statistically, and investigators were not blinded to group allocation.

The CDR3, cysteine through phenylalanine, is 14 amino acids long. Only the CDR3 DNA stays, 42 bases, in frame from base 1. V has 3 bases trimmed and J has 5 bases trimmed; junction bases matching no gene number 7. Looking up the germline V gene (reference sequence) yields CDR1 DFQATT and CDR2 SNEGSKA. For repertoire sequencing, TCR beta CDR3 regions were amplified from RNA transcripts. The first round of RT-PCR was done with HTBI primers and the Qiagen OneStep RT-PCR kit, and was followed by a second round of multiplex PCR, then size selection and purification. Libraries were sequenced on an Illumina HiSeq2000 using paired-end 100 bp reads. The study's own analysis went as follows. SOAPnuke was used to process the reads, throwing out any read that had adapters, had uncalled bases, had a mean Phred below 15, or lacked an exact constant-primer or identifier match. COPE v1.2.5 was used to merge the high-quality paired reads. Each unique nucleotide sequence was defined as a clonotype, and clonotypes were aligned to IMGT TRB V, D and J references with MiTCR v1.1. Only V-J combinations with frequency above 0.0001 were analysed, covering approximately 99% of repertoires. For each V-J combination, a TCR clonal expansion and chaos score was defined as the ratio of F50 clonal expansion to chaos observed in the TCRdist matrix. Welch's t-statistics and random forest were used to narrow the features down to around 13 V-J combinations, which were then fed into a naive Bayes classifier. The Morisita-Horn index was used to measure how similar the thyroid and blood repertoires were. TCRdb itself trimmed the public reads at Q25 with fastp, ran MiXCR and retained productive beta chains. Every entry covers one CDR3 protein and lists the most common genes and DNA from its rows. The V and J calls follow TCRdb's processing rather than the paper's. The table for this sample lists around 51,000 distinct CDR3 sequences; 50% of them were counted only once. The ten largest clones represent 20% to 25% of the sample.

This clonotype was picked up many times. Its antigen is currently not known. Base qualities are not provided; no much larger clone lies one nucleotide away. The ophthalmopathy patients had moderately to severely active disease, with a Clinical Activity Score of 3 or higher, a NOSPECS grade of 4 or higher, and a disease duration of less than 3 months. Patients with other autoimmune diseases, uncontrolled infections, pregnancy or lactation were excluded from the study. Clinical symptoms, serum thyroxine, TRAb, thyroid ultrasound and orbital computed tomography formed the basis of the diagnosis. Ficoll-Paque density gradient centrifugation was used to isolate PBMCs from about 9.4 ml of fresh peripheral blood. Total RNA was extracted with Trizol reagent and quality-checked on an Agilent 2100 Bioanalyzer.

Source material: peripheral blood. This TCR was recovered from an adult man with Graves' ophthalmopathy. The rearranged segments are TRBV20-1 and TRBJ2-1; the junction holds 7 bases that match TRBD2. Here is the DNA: TGCAGTGCTAGGGCCCAGCGGGAAAACAATGAGCAGTTCTTC. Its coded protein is CSARAQRENNEQFF.